The present entry profiles one T cell receptor (beta chain) with its context. Its antigen remains unidentified. Treatment specified: around 19 received Ad26.COV2.S at low or high dose, single or two shots; several received placebo; per-sample allocation not given. At day 63 after the first vaccine or placebo injection, samples were drawn. An adult aged 18-55 years in Boston served as the donor. Sequencing used immunoSEQ multiplex PCR; TCRdb keeps in-frame clones, though not all of them. The sample lists about 350,000 clones, approximately 86% seen once, with about 10% in the top ten. This sample is part of a study of Ad26.COV2.S vaccination and SARS-CoV-2 variants. General study findings and limits: Breadth of non-spike TCRs did not differ between vaccinees and placebo recipients. Recipients given vaccine exceeded placebo recipients in spike-specific TCR breadth.

The starting material was peripheral blood, obtained in a trial of Ad26.COV2.S vaccine versus placebo. This sequence originates from a person between 18 and 59 years old who received the Ad26.COV2.S COVID-19 vaccine or a placebo.

The CDR3 spells CARGGEDDTQYF. In DNA, the CDR3 is TGTGCCCGGGGGGGTGAGGATGATACGCAGTATTTT. The chain carries TRBV2 and TRBJ2-3; TRBD2 aligns across 8 bases. CDR1 is SNHLY, CDR2 FYNNEI, per germline. CDR3 length: 12 residues. V shed 11 bases and J 6 bases; nucleotides not matched to a gene: 7.